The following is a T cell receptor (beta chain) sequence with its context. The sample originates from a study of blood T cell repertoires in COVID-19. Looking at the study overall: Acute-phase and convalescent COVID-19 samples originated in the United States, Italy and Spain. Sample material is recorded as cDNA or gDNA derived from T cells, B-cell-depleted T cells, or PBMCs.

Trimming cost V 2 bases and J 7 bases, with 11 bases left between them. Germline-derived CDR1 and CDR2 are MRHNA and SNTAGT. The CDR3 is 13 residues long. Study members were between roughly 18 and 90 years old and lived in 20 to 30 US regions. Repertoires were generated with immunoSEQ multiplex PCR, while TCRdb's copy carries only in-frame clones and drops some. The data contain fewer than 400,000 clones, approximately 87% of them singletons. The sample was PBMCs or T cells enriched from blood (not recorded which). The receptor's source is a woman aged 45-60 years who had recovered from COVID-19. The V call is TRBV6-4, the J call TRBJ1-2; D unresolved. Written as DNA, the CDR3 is TGTGCCAGCAGTGACCAAGAGGGAGGTGGCTACACCTTC. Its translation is CASSDQEGGGYTF.